This TCR beta chain is from a study of identical twins. One entry per CDR3 protein results from TCRdb running MiXCR on the 5' RACE reads. The data show about 530,000 distinct CDR3 sequences, 20% to 25% seen once. The CDR3 covers 12 residues. The germline V gene has CDR1 SGHRS and CDR2 YFSETQ. Between the trimmed V and J ends, which lost 4 bases and 3 bases, there was a span of 6 bases. This same sample was also taken into another study, of yellow fever vaccine responses in identical twins.

The sample taken for sequencing was CD4+ T cells sorted from blood. The chain joins TRBV5-1 to TRBJ2-3; D not certain. The sequence came from a woman aged 18 to 35 in good health. DNA for the CDR3: TGCGCCAGCAGCCCGAAAACAGATACGCAGTATTTT. Its protein is CASSPKTDTQYF.